Described below is a single T cell receptor beta chain sequence and its context. Cohort placement rested on clinical history that participants reported themselves. This sample is part of a study of blood T cell repertoires in COVID-19. As for the study in general: Samples came from the United States, Italy and Spain, spanning acute and convalescent COVID-19. Nucleic acid was either cDNA or gDNA, and it came from T cells, B-cell-depleted T cells, or PBMCs.

Source study methods: By means of reference gene primer amplification, nucleated cell counts were estimated. Generated by immunoSEQ multiplex PCR, the TCRdb table keeps only in-frame clones and is missing some. V and J calls and clone size are given by that table; D and trimming were obtained from the DNA. The data contain 200,000 to 250,000 clones, almost 85% of them singletons. Trimming removed 6 bases at V and 3 bases at J, with 11 bases between. Germline assignment: CDR1 SGDLS and CDR2 YYNGEE. The CDR3 totals 13 residues. The clonotype comes from a woman aged 45-60 years with acute COVID-19. Source material: PBMCs or T cells enriched from blood (not recorded which). The chain employs TRBV9 and TRBJ2-3, with D hard to call. CDR3 sequence reads: CASNLYGTDTQYF. The CDR3 region has the DNA TGTGCCAGCAACCTCTACGGGACAGATACGCAGTATTTT. Filled out from reference TRBV9 and TRBJ2-3, the complete variable domain reads DSGVTQTPKHLITATGQRVTLRCSPRSGDLSVYWYQQSLDQGLQFLIQYYNGEERAKGNILERFSAQQFPDLHSELNLSSLELGDSALYFCASNLYGTDTQYFGPGTRLTVL.